This T cell receptor (beta chain) is drawn from a study of cytomegalovirus exposure and HLA in healthy donors. Study findings and constraints: Immune exposure data for these donors was limited to CMV serostatus.

Researchers ran the PCR with 60 Vbeta and 13 Jbeta primers. Generated by immunoSEQ multiplex PCR, the TCRdb table keeps only in-frame clones and is missing some. The sample features roughly 120,000 clones, with around 2.7% in its top ten. Trimming removed 6 bases at V and 3 bases at J, with 14 bases between. CDR3 length equals 14 residues. Germline CDR1 reads LNHDA; CDR2 reads SQIVND (reference sequence). About this clone itself: What it recognizes is unknown.

The sequencing input was PBMCs. The TCR originated in a man aged 25-45 years in good health and CMV-seronegative. The V gene is TRBV19, the J gene TRBJ1-2; D is ambiguous. The CDR3 loop is CASRPRRADYGYTF. As DNA, the CDR3 is TGTGCCAGTAGGCCCAGGCGGGCTGACTATGGCTACACCTTC.